The 14 T cell receptor beta chains below come from one sample, sequenced in a study of cytomegalovirus exposure and HLA in healthy donors. It was with 60 Vbeta and 13 Jbeta primers that the PCR ran. The protocol was immunoSEQ multiplex PCR, while the TCRdb copy is restricted to in-frame clones and leaves out a portion. This table has about 100,000 clones, roughly three quarters appearing once. The sample taken for sequencing was PBMCs. These TCRs come from a woman aged 35 to 49 in good health and CMV-seronegative.

This chain joins TRBV18 and TRBJ2-5, with 11 bases that match TRBD2. The germline gives CDR1 KGHSH, CDR2 LQKENI. The CDR3 covers 18 residues. V dropped 2 bases and J dropped 0; count of bases not matched to a gene: 8. DNA for the CDR3: TGTGCCAGCTCACCAGGGCTAGCGGGGGGCCCGTACCAAGAGACCCAGTACTTC. Residues: CASSPGLAGGPYQETQYF.

This clone was detected a few times. This rearrangement joins TRBV5-4 to TRBJ2-7, with TRBD1 matching 9 bases. Losses at the gene ends were 3 bases for V and 6 bases for J; bases not matched to a gene: 4. This CDR3 spans 13 amino acids. The V gene's germline CDR1 is SGHNT and CDR2 YYREEE (reference sequence). CDR3 loop: CASSWDRVGEQYF. CDR3 nucleotide sequence: TGTGCCAGCAGCTGGGACAGGGTCGGCGAGCAGTACTTC.

This chain links TRBV7-8 with TRBJ1-5; perhaps TRBD1 as D (6 bases). Germline loops: CDR1 SGHVS, CDR2 FQNEAQ. Deletions cut 0 bases from V and 2 bases from J, with 14 bases between. This CDR3 has 17 amino acids. Written as DNA, the CDR3 is TGTGCCAGCAGCTTAGCGATCGTTCGACAGGGCAATCAGCCCCAGCATTTT. Its translation is CASSLAIVRQGNQPQHF.

The chain links TRBV5-1 to TRBJ2-7, with TRBD1 matching over 7 bases. CDR1 is SGHRS, CDR2 YFSETQ, per germline. Unmatched junction bases numbered 24, after V lost 6 bases and J lost 6 bases. CDR3 length: 18 amino acids. CDR3 sequence: CASTIKGAGEYGFFEQYF. The CDR3 DNA is TGCGCCAGCACGATCAAGGGGGCAGGGGAGTATGGTTTCTTCGAGCAGTACTTC.

This sequence joins TRBV4-1 and TRBJ1-5; a possible D gene is TRBD1 (6 bases). The ends were cut back, 3 bases at V and 9 bases at J, with 18 bases in the middle. Germline V gene data show CDR1 as MGHRA and CDR2 as YSYEKL. The length of the CDR3 is 15 residues. As DNA, the CDR3 is TGCGCCAGCAGCCAGAGCCCCATTGACAGGTGGCCCCAGCATTTT. It specifies CASSQSPIDRWPQHF.

The gene calls are TRBV5-8 and TRBJ2-5, with TRBD1 matching 9 bases. V was pared by 4 bases and J by 5 bases, with 9 bases of the junction left unmatched. This CDR3 has 15 residues. In germline, CDR1 is SGHTS, CDR2 YDEGEE. In nucleotides, the CDR3 is TGTGCCAGCAGCCGTGGACAGGGGACTAAGGAGACCCAGTACTTC. Translated, it gives CASSRGQGTKETQYF. The full variable domain, with the rest looked up from reference TRBV5-8 and TRBJ2-5, is EAGVTQSPTHLIKTRGQQATLRCSPISGHTSVYWYQQALGLGLQFLLWYDEGEERNRGNFPPRFSGRQFPNYSSELNVNALELEDSALYLCASSRGQGTKETQYFGPGTRLLVL.

V and J are TRBV30 and TRBJ2-7; the match to TRBD1 covers 9 bases. Germline V CDR1 and CDR2: GTSNPN, SVGIG (reference sequence). J gave up 6 bases and V 2 bases, and 8 bases lay outside the gene matches. This CDR3 has 14 amino acids. The CDR3 loop is CAWSHGTGMSEQYF. The CDR3 DNA sequence: TGTGCCTGGAGTCATGGGACAGGGATGAGCGAGCAGTACTTC.

The chain recombines TRBV7-9 with TRBJ1-4; no clear D gene. The CDR3 contains 16 residues. V dropped 5 bases and J dropped 5 bases, with 18 bases sitting between them. Per the germline V gene, CDR1 is SEHNR and CDR2 is FQNEAQ (reference sequence). CDR3 DNA: TGTGCCAGCAGCCCCAACAGACAACGGGGAAATGAAAAACTGTTTTTT. It is translated as CASSPNRQRGNEKLFF. Combining the CDR3 with reference TRBV7-9 and TRBJ1-4 gives the whole variable domain DTGVSQNPRHKITKRGQNVTFRCDPISEHNRLYWYRQTLGQGPEFLTYFQNEAQLEKSRLLSDRFSAERPKGSFSTLEIQRTEQGDSAMYLCASSPNRQRGNEKLFFGSGTQLSVL.

The V and J genes are TRBV5-6 and TRBJ2-5; TRBD2 matches 8 bases. The CDR3 contains 14 residues. Germline values: CDR1 SGHDT, CDR2 YYEEEE. Germline trimming cut 3 bases from V and 5 bases from J; bases unmatched to any gene: 6. The chain's CDR3 is CASSSGLALETQYF. Written as DNA, the CDR3 is TGTGCCAGCAGCTCTGGACTAGCTCTCGAGACCCAGTACTTC.

V and J are TRBV7-2 and TRBJ2-3, with TRBD2 matching over 7 bases. Germline V lookup: CDR1 SGHTA, CDR2 FQGNSA. This CDR3 region has 12 residues. The junction had 2 bases not matched to a gene; V was cut back by 1 base and J by 10 bases. CDR3: CASSLGGGAQYF. The CDR3 bases are TGTGCCAGCAGCTTAGGCGGGGGAGCGCAGTATTTT.

This chain connects TRBV19 to TRBJ1-2; D ambiguous. The V gene lost 3 bases and the J gene lost 5 bases, with 13 bases spanning the gap. The germline CDR1 and CDR2 sequences are LNHDA and SQIVND (reference sequence). The CDR3 consists of 14 residues. The CDR3: CASSIDHRLYGYTF. CDR3 coding DNA: TGTGCCAGTAGTATCGATCATCGGTTATATGGCTACACCTTC. The variable domain in full, with the rest retrieved from reference TRBV19 and TRBJ1-2, is DGGITQSPKYLFRKEGQNVTLSCEQNLNHDAMYWYRQDPGQGLRLIYYSQIVNDFQKGDIAEGYSVSREKKESFPLTVTSAQKNPTAFYLCASSIDHRLYGYTFGSGTRLTVV.

J is TRBJ1-2 and V is TRBV9, with 7 bases lining up with TRBD1. This CDR3 has 14 residues. Germline V gene data show CDR1 as SGDLS and CDR2 as YYNGEE. Trimming cost V 2 bases and J 5 bases; bases outside gene matches: 6. CDR3 coding DNA: TGTGCCAGCAGCGTTGTGTCAGGGGGATATGGCTACACCTTC. Residues: CASSVVSGGYGYTF.

This clone is a singleton in its sample. The V gene is TRBV5-6, the J gene TRBJ2-7; D unclear. The V end was cut by 6 bases, the J end by 5 bases, with 15 bases between. The CDR3 has 13 residues. In germline, CDR1 is SGHDT, CDR2 YYEEEE. Written as DNA, the CDR3 is TGTGCCAGCACCCGCCAAAGGAGAGACGAGCAGTACTTC. This translates into CASTRQRRDEQYF.

The V gene is TRBV7-3, the J gene TRBJ2-7; 11 positions match TRBD2. Germline CDR1 reads SGHTA; CDR2 reads FQGTGA. With V trimmed by 4 bases and J by 3 bases, 8 bases remained unmatched. The CDR3 has 16 amino acids. The DNA of the CDR3 is TGTGCCAGCAGCTCCTCGACTAGCGGGGAGGTCTACGAGCAGTACTTC. This encodes CASSSSTSGEVYEQYF.